The T cell receptor beta chain under discussion was sequenced for a study of yellow fever vaccine responses in identical twins. V was trimmed by 1 base and J by 1 base, leaving 7 bases between them. The CDR3 sequence is 15 residues long. In germline, CDR1 is MGHRA, CDR2 YSYEKL. On this clonotype: Its antigen is not known.

Study-wide results and caveats: Twins reportedly had a vaccine T cell response that seemed partly convergent, partly personalized.

TCRdb ran MiXCR on the RT-PCR reads and lists one entry per CDR3 protein. The data show 4,000 to 5,000 distinct CDR3 sequences, over 75% seen once. The sequence was obtained from a woman younger than 35 who received the yellow fever vaccine. This sequence joins TRBV4-1 and TRBJ2-2; D uncertain. The sample in question was T cells from blood (PBMCs), unsorted or a sorted subset (not recorded which), obtained before or after yellow fever vaccination (not recorded which). The CDR3 region is CASSQVGKNTGELFF. CDR3 nucleotide sequence: TGCGCCAGCAGCCAAGTCGGAAAGAACACCGGGGAGCTGTTTTTT.